Listed below are T cell receptor beta chains from one sample, sequenced in a study of T cell repertoires in cytomegalovirus infection. One entry per CDR3 protein, called by TCRdb with MiXCR from the reads. The sample includes hundreds of thousands of distinct CDR3 sequences, approximately 42% of them seen just once. Their antigens remain unidentified. Sample: cultured PBMCs, taken from culture after CMV antigen stimulation. Receptor source: a human donor in good health (CMV status not recorded). Some clones in this sample may be carry-over from other donors' samples. Both conserved end residues are part of each CDR3. The D gene is left open where the match is weak. Some rows mark clone size as missing; the rest say once, few, many or name a class of expanded clone.

v_call: TRBV7-6
d_call: .
j_call: TRBJ1-2
clone_size: .
cdr3_nt: TGTGCCAGCAGCTCCGCAGGGTTTGGCTACACCTTC
cdr3_aa: CASSSAGFGYTF

v_call: TRBV7-2
d_call: .
j_call: TRBJ2-3
clone_size: few
cdr3_nt: TGTGCCAGCATCTTCCGCAGTTACCCCACAGATACGCAGTATTTT
cdr3_aa: CASIFRSYPTDTQYF

v_call: TRBV7-2
d_call: .
j_call: TRBJ2-7
clone_size: many
cdr3_nt: TGTGCCAGCAGCTTATCCCTCACGGGAGACTCAGGAAGAGCTGACTACGAGCAGTACTTC
cdr3_aa: CASSLSLTGDSGRADYEQYF

v_call: TRBV7-2
d_call: .
j_call: TRBJ1-3
clone_size: few
cdr3_nt: TGTGCCAGCAGCTTAAGTAGGGGGAGCTCTGGAAACACCATATATTTT
cdr3_aa: CASSLSRGSSGNTIYF

v_call: TRBV11-2
d_call: .
j_call: TRBJ2-1
clone_size: .
cdr3_nt: TGTGCCAGCACTCTTAGAATGGGCGACCTAACCCATGAGCAGTTCTTC
cdr3_aa: CASTLRMGDLTHEQFF

v_call: TRBV6-2/TRBV6-3
d_call: .
j_call: TRBJ2-7
clone_size: .
cdr3_nt: TGTGCCAGCAGTGAAGGGCCAGGGTGGCGGACCTACGAGCAGTACTTC
cdr3_aa: CASSEGPGWRTYEQYF

v_call: TRBV28
d_call: .
j_call: TRBJ1-5
clone_size: few
cdr3_nt: TGTGCCAGCAGTTTATGGGGGCTCACGGGCCATCAGCCCCAGCATTTT
cdr3_aa: CASSLWGLTGHQPQHF

v_call: TRBV7-2
d_call: TRBD2
j_call: TRBJ2-7
clone_size: .
cdr3_nt: TGTGCCAGCAGCTTAGTCGTTTTTGGTAGCGGGAGAGTCGACGAGCAGTACTTC
cdr3_aa: CASSLVVFGSGRVDEQYF

v_call: TRBV7-8
d_call: .
j_call: TRBJ2-1
clone_size: few
cdr3_nt: TGTGCCAGCAGCACCGACAGGTTCGGGCATGAGCAGTTCTTC
cdr3_aa: CASSTDRFGHEQFF

v_call: TRBV2
d_call: .
j_call: TRBJ2-7
clone_size: .
cdr3_nt: TGTGCCAGCAGGGCAGGGGTCGAGCAGTACTTC
cdr3_aa: CASRAGVEQYF

v_call: TRBV27
d_call: TRBD1
j_call: TRBJ2-3
clone_size: .
cdr3_nt: TGTGCCAGCAGTTTAGGACAGGGACTCACAGATACGCAGTATTTT
cdr3_aa: CASSLGQGLTDTQYF

v_call: TRBV5-4
d_call: .
j_call: TRBJ2-3
clone_size: .
cdr3_nt: TGTGCCAGCAGCTCCGTCAGGGTCACAGATACGCAGTATTTT
cdr3_aa: CASSSVRVTDTQYF

v_call: TRBV6-2/TRBV6-3
d_call: TRBD1
j_call: TRBJ1-6
clone_size: .
cdr3_nt: TGTGCCGGCTCCTCGGACAGGAATTCACCCCTCCACTTT
cdr3_aa: CAGSSDRNSPLHF

v_call: TRBV7-8
d_call: .
j_call: TRBJ2-1
clone_size: few
cdr3_nt: TGTGCCAGCAGCTTTCGGCCCAGGGGGACTCTCTACAATGAGCAGTTCTTC
cdr3_aa: CASSFRPRGTLYNEQFF

v_call: TRBV28
d_call: TRBD1
j_call: TRBJ1-2
clone_size: few
cdr3_nt: TGTGCCAGCAGTTTAGTAGGGGGCGGATACTATGGCTACACCTTC
cdr3_aa: CASSLVGGGYYGYTF

v_call: TRBV20-1
d_call: .
j_call: TRBJ2-7
clone_size: few
cdr3_nt: TGCAGAGGGAGACTACCTAATTGCGACGAGCAGTACTTC
cdr3_aa: CRGRLPNCDEQYF